This section outlines one TCR beta chain sequence together with its context. This sample was included in a study of blood T cell repertoires in COVID-19. Whole-study context: From T cells, B-cell-depleted T cells, or PBMCs came the material, which was cDNA or gDNA.

Patients at the Seattle site were enrolled during active infection and followed longitudinally. Original processing notes: Reference gene primer amplification gave nucleated cell count estimates. TCRdb's copy holds only in-frame clones and misses some; the assay was immunoSEQ multiplex PCR. V and J calls and clone size are given by that table; D and trimming were obtained from the DNA. The sample has 150,000 to 200,000 clones; over 80% are singletons. Germline lookup yields CDR1 SGHAT and CDR2 FQDESV (reference sequence). V shed 4 bases and J shed 0 bases, with 10 bases lying between them. The CDR3 has 16 amino acids.

The receptor comes from an older woman with COVID-19, enrolled during active disease. Source material: peripheral blood. The rearrangement joins TRBV11-1 to TRBJ2-6, with no clear D. As DNA, the CDR3 is TGTGCCAGCAGCTACGGCGGTTACTCTGGGGCCAACGTCCTGACTTTC. Translation: CASSYGGYSGANVLTF.